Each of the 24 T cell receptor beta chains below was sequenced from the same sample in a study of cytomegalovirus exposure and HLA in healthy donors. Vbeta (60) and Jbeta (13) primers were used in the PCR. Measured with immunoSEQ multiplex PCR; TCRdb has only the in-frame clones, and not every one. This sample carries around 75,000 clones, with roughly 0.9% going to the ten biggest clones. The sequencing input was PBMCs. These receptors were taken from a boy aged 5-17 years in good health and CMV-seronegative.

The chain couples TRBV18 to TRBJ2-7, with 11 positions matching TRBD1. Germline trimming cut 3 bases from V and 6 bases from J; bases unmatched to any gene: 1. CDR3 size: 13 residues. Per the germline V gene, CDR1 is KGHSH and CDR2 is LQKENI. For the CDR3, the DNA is TGTGCCAGCTCACCGGACAGGGGGCGCGAGCAGTACTTC. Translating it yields CASSPDRGREQYF. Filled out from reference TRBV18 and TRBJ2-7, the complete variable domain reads NAGVMQNPRHLVRRRGQEARLRCSPMKGHSHVYWYRQLPEEGLKFMVYLQKENIIDESGMPKERFSAEFPKEGPSILRIQQVVRGDSAAYFCASSPDRGREQYFGPGTRLTVT.

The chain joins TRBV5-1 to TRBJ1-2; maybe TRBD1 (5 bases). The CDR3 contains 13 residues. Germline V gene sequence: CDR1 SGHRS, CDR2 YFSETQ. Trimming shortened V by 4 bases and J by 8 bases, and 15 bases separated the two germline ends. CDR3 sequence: CASSPRGSVGYTF. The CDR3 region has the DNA TGCGCCAGCAGCCCACGGGGGTCGGTCGGCTACACCTTC.

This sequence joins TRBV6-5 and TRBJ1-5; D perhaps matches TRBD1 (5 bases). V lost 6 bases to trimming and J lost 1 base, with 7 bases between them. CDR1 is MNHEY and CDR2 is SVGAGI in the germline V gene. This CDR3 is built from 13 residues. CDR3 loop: CASRRGSNQPQHF. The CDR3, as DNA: TGTGCCAGCAGAAGGGGCAGCAATCAGCCCCAGCATTTT.

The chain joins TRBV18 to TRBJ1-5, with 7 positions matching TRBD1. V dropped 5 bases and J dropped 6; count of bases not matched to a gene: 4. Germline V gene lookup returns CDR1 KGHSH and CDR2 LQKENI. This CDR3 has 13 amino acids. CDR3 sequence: CASSSTGTQPQHF. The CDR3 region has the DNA TGTGCCAGCTCATCGACAGGGACTCAGCCCCAGCATTTT.

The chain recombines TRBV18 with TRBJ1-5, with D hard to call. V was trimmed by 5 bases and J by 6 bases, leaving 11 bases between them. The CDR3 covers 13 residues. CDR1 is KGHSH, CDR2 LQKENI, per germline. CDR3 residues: CASSSSTSQPQHF. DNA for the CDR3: TGTGCCAGCTCATCATCCACAAGTCAGCCCCAGCATTTT.

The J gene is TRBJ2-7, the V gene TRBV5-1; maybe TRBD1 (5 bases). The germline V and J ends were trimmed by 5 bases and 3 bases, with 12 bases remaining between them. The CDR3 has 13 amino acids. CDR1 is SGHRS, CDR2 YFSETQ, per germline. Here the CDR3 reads CASRVQARYEQYF. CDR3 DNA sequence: TGCGCCAGCAGAGTACAGGCACGCTACGAGCAGTACTTC.

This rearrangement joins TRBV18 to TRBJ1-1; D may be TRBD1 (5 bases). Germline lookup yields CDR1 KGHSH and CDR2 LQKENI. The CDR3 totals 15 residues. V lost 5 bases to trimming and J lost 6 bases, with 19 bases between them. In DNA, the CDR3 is TGTGCCAGCTCATTTCCAGCAGGGTCGGTGGCTGAAGCTTTCTTT. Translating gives CASSFPAGSVAEAFF.

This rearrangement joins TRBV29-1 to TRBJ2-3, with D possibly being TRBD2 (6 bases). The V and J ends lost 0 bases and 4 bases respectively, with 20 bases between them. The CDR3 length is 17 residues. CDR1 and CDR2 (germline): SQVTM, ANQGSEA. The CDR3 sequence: CSVEDGGTRALPDTQYF. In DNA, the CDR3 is TGCAGCGTTGAAGATGGGGGGACTCGGGCTCTCCCAGATACGCAGTATTTT.

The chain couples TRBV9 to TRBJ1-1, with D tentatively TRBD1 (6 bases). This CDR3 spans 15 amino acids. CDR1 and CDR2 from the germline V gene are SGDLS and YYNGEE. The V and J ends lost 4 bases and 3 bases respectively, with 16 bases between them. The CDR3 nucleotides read TGTGCCAGCAGCTTGAGCCAGACAGGCGACACTGAAGCTTTCTTT. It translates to CASSLSQTGDTEAFF.

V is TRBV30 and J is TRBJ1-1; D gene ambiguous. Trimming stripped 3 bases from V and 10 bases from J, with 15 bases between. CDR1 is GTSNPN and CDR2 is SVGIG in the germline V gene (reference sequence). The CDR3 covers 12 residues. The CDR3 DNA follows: TGTGCCTGGAGCCCAGTTCGCGGCGGAGCTTTCTTT. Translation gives CAWSPVRGGAFF.

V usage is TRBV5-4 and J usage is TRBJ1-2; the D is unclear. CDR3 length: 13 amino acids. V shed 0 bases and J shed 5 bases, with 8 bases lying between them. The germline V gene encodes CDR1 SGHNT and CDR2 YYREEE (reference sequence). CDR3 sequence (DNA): TGTGCCAGCAGCTTGGGATCTATTTATGGCTACACCTTC. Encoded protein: CASSLGSIYGYTF.

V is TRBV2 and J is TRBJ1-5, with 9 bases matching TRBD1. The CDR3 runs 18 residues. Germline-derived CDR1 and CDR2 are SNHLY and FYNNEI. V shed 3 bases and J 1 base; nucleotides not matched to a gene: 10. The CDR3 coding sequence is TGTGCCAGCAGTGACCCCGGACAGGGGAAGAGGAGCAATCAGCCCCAGCATTTT. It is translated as CASSDPGQGKRSNQPQHF.

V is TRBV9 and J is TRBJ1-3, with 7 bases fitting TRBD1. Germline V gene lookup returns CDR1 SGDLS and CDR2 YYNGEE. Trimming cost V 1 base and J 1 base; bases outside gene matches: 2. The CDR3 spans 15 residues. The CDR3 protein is CASSVLTGSGNTIYF. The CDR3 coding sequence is TGTGCCAGCAGCGTATTGACAGGGTCTGGAAACACCATATATTTT.

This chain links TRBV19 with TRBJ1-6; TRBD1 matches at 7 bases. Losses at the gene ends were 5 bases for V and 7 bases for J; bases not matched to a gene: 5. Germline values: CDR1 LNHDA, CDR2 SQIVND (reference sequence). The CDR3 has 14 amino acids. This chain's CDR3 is CASSSRDSNSPLHF. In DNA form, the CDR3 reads TGTGCCAGTAGTTCGAGGGACAGCAATTCACCCCTCCACTTT.

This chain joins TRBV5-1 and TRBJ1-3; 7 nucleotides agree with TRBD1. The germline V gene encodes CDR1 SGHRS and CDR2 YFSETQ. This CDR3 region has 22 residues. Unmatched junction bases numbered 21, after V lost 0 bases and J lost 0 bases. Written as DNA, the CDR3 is TGCGCCAGCAGCTTGGTAACAGGGGCTGGGATAGTCGACTACAGCTCTGGAAACACCATATATTTT. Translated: CASSLVTGAGIVDYSSGNTIYF.

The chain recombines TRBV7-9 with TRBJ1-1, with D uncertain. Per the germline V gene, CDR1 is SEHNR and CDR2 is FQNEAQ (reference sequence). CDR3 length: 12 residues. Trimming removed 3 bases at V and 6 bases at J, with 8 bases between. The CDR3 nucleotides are TGTGCCAGCAGCTTCGTGGCCCCTGAAGCTTTCTTT. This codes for CASSFVAPEAFF.

This chain's CDR3 is CASNTIAGAVPDEQYF. CDR3 nucleotides: TGTGCCAGTAATACAATAGCGGGAGCCGTCCCTGACGAGCAGTACTTC. The chain carries TRBV19 and TRBJ2-7; TRBD2 agrees at 9 bases. The CDR3 covers 16 residues. Trimming cost V 7 bases and J 5 bases; bases outside gene matches: 15. CDR1 and CDR2 from the germline V gene are LNHDA and SQIVND (reference sequence). The variable domain in full, completed from reference TRBV19 and TRBJ2-7, reads DGGITQSPKYLFRKEGQNVTLSCEQNLNHDAMYWYRQDPGQGLRLIYYSQIVNDFQKGDIAEGYSVSREKKESFPLTVTSAQKNPTAFYLCASNTIAGAVPDEQYFGPGTRLTVT.

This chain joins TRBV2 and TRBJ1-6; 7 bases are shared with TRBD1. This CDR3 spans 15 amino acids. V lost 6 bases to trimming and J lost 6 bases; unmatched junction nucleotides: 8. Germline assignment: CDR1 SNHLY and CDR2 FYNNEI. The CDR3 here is CASRGTGVSNSPLHF. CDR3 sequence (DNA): TGTGCCAGCAGGGGAACAGGGGTTTCTAATTCACCCCTCCACTTT. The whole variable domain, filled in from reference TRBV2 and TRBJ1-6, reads EPEVTQTPSHQVTQMGQEVILRCVPISNHLYFYWYRQILGQKVEFLVSFYNNEISEKSEIFDDQFSVERPDGSNFTLKIRSTKLEDSAMYFCASRGTGVSNSPLHFGNGTRLTVT.

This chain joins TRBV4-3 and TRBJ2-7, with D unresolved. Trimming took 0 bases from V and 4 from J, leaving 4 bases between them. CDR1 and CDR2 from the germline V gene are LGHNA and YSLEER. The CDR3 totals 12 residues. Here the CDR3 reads CASSQDRYEQYF. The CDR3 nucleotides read TGCGCCAGCAGCCAAGATCGGTACGAGCAGTACTTC.

In nucleotides, the CDR3 is TGTGCCACCAGCAGAGACACTAGCGGAGCATACGAGCAGTACTTC. Translation: CATSRDTSGAYEQYF. V usage is TRBV15 and J usage is TRBJ2-7; 8 bases are shared with TRBD2. The CDR3 is 15 residues long. The germline gives CDR1 LNHNV, CDR2 YYDKDF (reference sequence). V lost 0 bases and J lost 4; bases outside the gene matches: 5. Full variable domain (rest looked up from reference TRBV15 and TRBJ2-7): DAMVIQNPRYQVTQFGKPVTLSCSQTLNHNVMYWYQQKSSQAPKLLFHYYDKDFNNEADTPDNFQSRRPNTSFCFLDIRSPGLGDTAMYLCATSRDTSGAYEQYFGPGTRLTVT.

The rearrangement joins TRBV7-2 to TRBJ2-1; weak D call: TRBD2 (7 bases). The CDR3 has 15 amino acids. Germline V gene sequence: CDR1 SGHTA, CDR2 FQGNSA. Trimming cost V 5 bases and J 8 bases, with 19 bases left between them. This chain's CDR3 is CASSAGGGRSHEQFF. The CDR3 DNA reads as TGTGCCAGCAGCGCTGGGGGCGGGAGAAGCCATGAGCAGTTCTTC.

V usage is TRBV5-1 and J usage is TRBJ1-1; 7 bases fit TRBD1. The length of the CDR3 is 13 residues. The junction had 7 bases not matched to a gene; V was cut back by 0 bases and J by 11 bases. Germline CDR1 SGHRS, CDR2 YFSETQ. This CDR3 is CASSLASEGAAFF. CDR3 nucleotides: TGCGCCAGCAGCTTGGCCTCTGAGGGGGCGGCTTTCTTT. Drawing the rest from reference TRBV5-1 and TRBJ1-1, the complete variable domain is KAGVTQTPRYLIKTRGQQVTLSCSPISGHRSVSWYQQTPGQGLQFLFEYFSETQRNKGNFPGRFSGRQFSNSRSEMNVSTLELGDSALYLCASSLASEGAAFFGQGTRLTVV.

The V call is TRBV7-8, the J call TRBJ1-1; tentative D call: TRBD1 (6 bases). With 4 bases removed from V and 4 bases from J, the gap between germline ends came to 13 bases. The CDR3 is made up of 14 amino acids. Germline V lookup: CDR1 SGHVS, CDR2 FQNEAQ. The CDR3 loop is CASSSQGRVTEAFF. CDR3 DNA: TGTGCCAGCAGCTCACAGGGTAGGGTCACTGAAGCTTTCTTT.

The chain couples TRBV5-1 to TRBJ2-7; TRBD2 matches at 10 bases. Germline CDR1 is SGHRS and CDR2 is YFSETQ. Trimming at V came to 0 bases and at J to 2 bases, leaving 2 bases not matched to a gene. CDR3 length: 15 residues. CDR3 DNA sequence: TGCGCCAGCAGCTTGGAAGCGGGAGGGCCCTACGAGCAGTACTTC. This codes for CASSLEAGGPYEQYF. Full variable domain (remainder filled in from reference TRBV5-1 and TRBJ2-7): KAGVTQTPRYLIKTRGQQVTLSCSPISGHRSVSWYQQTPGQGLQFLFEYFSETQRNKGNFPGRFSGRQFSNSRSEMNVSTLELGDSALYLCASSLEAGGPYEQYFGPGTRLTVT.